Following are 29 T cell receptor beta chains from one sample sequenced in a study of CD8+ T cells in alopecia areata (dated by TCRdb to about 2018). The time point label here, explained by the study, means: baseline before oral tofacitinib. Library preparation employed the immunoSEQ multiplex PCR assay. For TCR sequencing, RNA was extracted from every sample and reverse transcribed into cDNA to serve as template. Drawn from immuneACCESS, this table holds only the in-frame rearrangements with V and J called that TCRdb kept. Clones are partly lost; checked studies trace under half to an unresolved V gene and leave the rest unexplained. The sample yields some 170,000 clones; less than 80% were counted once. 11% of the sample is in the top ten clones. The sample consisted of CD8+ T cells sorted from blood, taken at week 0. Receptors were obtained from a human donor with alopecia areata.

This clone was picked up a small number of times. This CDR3 is also generated by other DNA sequences in the sample. The chain employs TRBV5-6 and TRBJ2-7; no reliable D call. This CDR3 contains 11 residues. V was shortened by 0 bases and J by 3 bases, with 1 base between the two germline ends. Germline V gene lookup returns CDR1 SGHDT and CDR2 YYEEEE. This CDR3 reads CASSLGYEQYF. CDR3 DNA: TGTGCCAGCAGCTTGGGCTACGAGCAGTACTTC.

The chain employs TRBV30 and TRBJ2-3; D unresolved. The germline V and J ends were trimmed by 0 bases and 0 bases, with 13 bases remaining between them. Germline V gene lookup returns CDR1 GTSNPN and CDR2 SVGIG (reference sequence). The CDR3 spans 16 residues. This CDR3 reads CAWSVRAELSTDTQYF. CDR3 in DNA: TGTGCCTGGAGTGTAAGGGCGGAACTTAGCACAGATACGCAGTATTTT.

The V call is TRBV7-8, the J call TRBJ2-5; D uncertain. The germline V gene encodes CDR1 SGHVS and CDR2 FQNEAQ. CDR3 length: 12 residues. V lost 5 bases and J 6 bases, leaving 10 bases between the germline ends. The CDR3 spells CASSVDPQTQYF. The CDR3 nucleotides read TGTGCCAGCAGCGTGGACCCTCAGACCCAGTACTTC.

Points on this clone: At the DNA level, this CDR3 is encoded by other sequences in the same sample as well. The chain uses TRBV30 and TRBJ2-6; tentative D call: TRBD1 (6 bases). The CDR3 is 14 residues long. The V and J ends lost 1 base and 2 bases respectively, with 6 bases between them. Per germline, CDR1 GTSNPN and CDR2 SVGIG (reference sequence). The CDR3 DNA reads as TGTGCCTGGAGTGAGGGGGCTGGGGCCAACGTCCTGACTTTC. It is translated as CAWSEGAGANVLTF.

The V gene is TRBV5-1, the J gene TRBJ2-1, with no clear D. The CDR3 spans 15 residues. V was trimmed by 2 bases and J by 3 bases, leaving 12 bases between them. CDR1 and CDR2 from the germline V gene are SGHRS and YFSETQ. This CDR3 reads CASSFNSIGYNEQFF. The CDR3 nucleotides are TGCGCCAGCAGCTTCAATAGTATAGGCTACAATGAGCAGTTCTTC.

As for this clone: The sample carries other DNA sequences with the same CDR3. J is TRBJ2-7 and V is TRBV27, with D perhaps matching TRBD2 (5 bases). Trimming pared 6 bases from V and 4 bases from J, leaving 7 bases between. The V gene's germline CDR1 is MNHEY and CDR2 SMNVEV (reference sequence). The CDR3 loop spans 11 amino acids. CDR3 protein: CASREGYEQYF. As DNA, the CDR3 is TGTGCCAGCAGAGAGGGATACGAGCAGTACTTC.

This clone was detected once. This chain links TRBV27 with TRBJ1-2; 9 nucleotides match TRBD1. Germline-derived CDR1 and CDR2 are MNHEY and SMNVEV (reference sequence). This CDR3 spans 15 amino acids. V shed 0 bases and J 2 bases; nucleotides not matched to a gene: 1. The CDR3 here is CASSLSGTGNYGYTF. The CDR3 DNA reads TGTGCCAGCAGTTTATCCGGGACAGGGAACTATGGCTACACCTTC.

This clone is a singleton in its sample. The rearrangement links TRBV13 to TRBJ2-7, with D tentatively TRBD1 or TRBD2 (5 bases each). V lost 2 bases to trimming and J lost 6 bases, with 20 bases between them. From germline, CDR1 is PRHDT and CDR2 FYEKMQ (reference sequence). This CDR3 is 16 amino acids long. The CDR3 DNA reads TGTGCCAGCAGCTTAATTACGGGACCCAATAGGGGCGAGCAGTACTTC. Amino acids: CASSLITGPNRGEQYF.

J is TRBJ2-5 and V is TRBV7-9; D is uncertain. There are 15 residues in the CDR3. Germline loops: CDR1 SEHNR, CDR2 FQNEAQ (reference sequence). With 5 bases removed from V and 4 bases from J, the gap between germline ends came to 17 bases. The CDR3 here is CASSPQRLRGETQYF. CDR3 nucleotide sequence: TGTGCCAGCAGCCCCCAGCGCCTGAGAGGAGAGACCCAGTACTTC.

The chain carries TRBV4-2 and TRBJ1-1; weak D call: TRBD1 (6 bases). V was trimmed by 1 base and J by 6 bases, leaving 18 bases between them. Per germline, CDR1 LGHNA and CDR2 YNFKEQ. The CDR3 contains 16 residues. This chain's CDR3 is CASSQGEGYRAAEAFF. The CDR3 DNA reads TGTGCCAGCAGCCAAGGGGAGGGGTACAGGGCGGCTGAAGCTTTCTTT.

V usage is TRBV5-6 and J usage is TRBJ2-2; D is unclear. Germline V gene lookup returns CDR1 SGHDT and CDR2 YYEEEE. The CDR3 runs 15 residues. Trimming took 4 bases from V and 0 from J, leaving 10 bases between them. CDR3 nucleotides: TGTGCCAGCAGCCCCACATTATCGAACACCGGGGAGCTGTTTTTT. This sequence encodes CASSPTLSNTGELFF.

This chain uses TRBV30 with TRBJ2-3; the D gene is possibly TRBD2 (7 bases). Germline V gene data show CDR1 as GTSNPN and CDR2 as SVGIG (reference sequence). V was trimmed by 0 bases and J by 5 bases, leaving 15 bases between them. CDR3 length equals 15 residues. The CDR3 reads CAWSVGGGALDTQYF. CDR3 nucleotides: TGTGCCTGGAGTGTAGGAGGGGGGGCGTTAGATACGCAGTATTTT.

The chain couples TRBV4-1 to TRBJ2-7; perhaps TRBD1 as D (6 bases). V was pared by 0 bases and J by 2 bases, with 8 bases between. In germline, CDR1 is MGHRA, CDR2 YSYEKL. The CDR3 is made up of 14 amino acids. CDR3 in DNA: TGCGCCAGCAGCCAAGAAGGGGGAGCCTACGAGCAGTACTTC. Translating gives CASSQEGGAYEQYF.

In this sample, this clone turned up a few times. The rearrangement joins TRBV19 to TRBJ2-2, with D possibly being TRBD2 (6 bases). This CDR3 has 13 residues. The germline V gene encodes CDR1 LNHDA and CDR2 SQIVND (reference sequence). Trimming removed 8 bases from V and 8 bases from J, with 15 bases in between. The CDR3 DNA reads as TGTGCCAGTTCCCTAGGCGGGATTGGGGAGCTGTTTTTT. Protein product: CASSLGGIGELFF.

CDR3 region: CAWHPGDQETQYF. The CDR3 nucleotides are TGTGCCTGGCATCCGGGAGACCAAGAGACCCAGTACTTC. The rearrangement uses TRBV30 and TRBJ2-5; tentatively, D is TRBD2 (6 bases). This CDR3 spans 13 amino acids. The germline V gene encodes CDR1 GTSNPN and CDR2 SVGIG (reference sequence). With 5 bases removed from V and 0 bases from J, the gap between germline ends came to 10 bases.

The chain has TRBV27 and TRBJ1-6; 7 bases are shared with TRBD1. Trimming at V came to 3 bases and at J to 7 bases, leaving 0 bases not matched to a gene. Germline V gene sequence: CDR1 MNHEY, CDR2 SMNVEV (reference sequence). The CDR3 has 13 amino acids. The DNA of the CDR3 is TGTGCCAGCAGTTTGGGACAGAATTCACCCCTCCACTTT. Amino acids: CASSLGQNSPLHF.

This clone appeared once. A junction end diverges from the germline sequence, so it may reflect a read error. The gene calls are TRBV30 and TRBJ2-7; 7 nucleotides line up with TRBD1. The CDR3 loop spans 14 amino acids. CDR1 is GTSNPN and CDR2 is SVGIG in the germline V gene (reference sequence). The CDR3 loop is CAWTNPGGRYGQYF. The CDR3 nucleotides are TGTGCCTGGACCAACCCAGGGGGAAGGTACGGGCAGTACTTC.

This chain joins TRBV13 and TRBJ2-3, with TRBD1 matching 9 bases. V shed 5 bases and J 1 base; nucleotides not matched to a gene: 4. From germline, CDR1 is PRHDT and CDR2 FYEKMQ (reference sequence). CDR3 length: 15 amino acids. For the CDR3, the DNA is TGTGCCAGCAGCACCCGGACAGGGGGCACAGATACGCAGTATTTT. Its translation: CASSTRTGGTDTQYF.

The gene calls are TRBV6-5 and TRBJ1-1; D remains unclear. This CDR3 comprises 13 residues. Per the germline V gene, CDR1 is MNHEY and CDR2 is SVGAGI. V was shortened by 8 bases and J by 1 base, with 11 bases between the two germline ends. The CDR3 nucleotides read TGTGCCAGCGCTCAAGGAACGAACACTGAAGCTTTCTTT. It codes for CASAQGTNTEAFF.

The chain couples TRBV13 to TRBJ2-7; D is ambiguous. The germline V gene has CDR1 PRHDT and CDR2 FYEKMQ (reference sequence). Trimming took 2 bases from V and 2 from J, leaving 7 bases between them. The CDR3 extends over 13 amino acids. This CDR3 is CASSLQETYEQYF. In nucleotides, the CDR3 is TGTGCCAGCAGCTTACAAGAGACCTACGAGCAGTACTTC.

The rearrangement joins TRBV2 to TRBJ2-3, with D maybe TRBD2 (6 bases). This CDR3 is built from 15 residues. The germline V gene has CDR1 SNHLY and CDR2 FYNNEI. Between the trimmed V and J ends, which lost 10 bases and 0 bases, there was a span of 17 bases. The CDR3, as DNA: TGTGCCACTTGGTGGAGCGGGCCGAGCACAGATACGCAGTATTTT. As protein: CATWWSGPSTDTQYF.

V usage is TRBV4-2 and J usage is TRBJ2-7; TRBD2 is a possible D gene (5 bases). The CDR3 is made up of 13 amino acids. Germline V gives CDR1 LGHNA, CDR2 YNFKEQ. V lost 4 bases and J 3 bases, leaving 10 bases between the germline ends. CDR3 sequence reads: CASSPTTNYEQYF. CDR3 DNA sequence: TGTGCCAGCAGCCCGACGACTAACTACGAGCAGTACTTC.

This chain uses TRBV29-1 with TRBJ2-3; 10 bases agree with TRBD2. In germline, CDR1 is SQVTM, CDR2 ANQGSEA. V gave up 3 bases and J gave up 2 bases; unmatched junction bases: 8. This CDR3 has 16 amino acids. CDR3 in DNA: TGCAGCGTTGACGACGGGGGACTAGCGTCCACAGATACGCAGTATTTT. Its translation: CSVDDGGLASTDTQYF.

The chain joins TRBV25-1 to TRBJ2-3; D might be TRBD1 or TRBD2, each matching 5 bases. This CDR3 has 15 residues. Trimming took off 2 bases at V and 11 bases at J, with 20 bases between the two ends. Germline V gives CDR1 MGHDK, CDR2 SYGVNS. Written as DNA, the CDR3 is TGTGCCAGCAGTGAACCCCAGAGAGGGGCCCCTAGGCAGTATTTT. Amino acids: CASSEPQRGAPRQYF.

The chain couples TRBV27 to TRBJ2-3, with 8 bases identical to TRBD2. CDR3 length: 15 amino acids. V gave up 7 bases and J gave up 0 bases; unmatched junction bases: 6. The germline V gene has CDR1 MNHEY and CDR2 SMNVEV (reference sequence). The CDR3 bases are TGTGCCAGCACCACACAGCGGGAGAGCACAGATACGCAGTATTTT. Residues: CASTTQRESTDTQYF.

The CDR3 bases are TGTGCCAGCAGTTATCCCCGGCAGGAGAACACCGGGGAGCTGTTTTTT. It codes for CASSYPRQENTGELFF. The V and J genes are TRBV6-6 and TRBJ2-2; D is unresolved. Trimming stripped 3 bases from V and 1 base from J, with 12 bases between. From germline, CDR1 is MNHNY and CDR2 SVGAGI (reference sequence). The length of the CDR3 is 16 residues.

This chain connects TRBV6-1 to TRBJ2-2; D is ambiguous. CDR1 MNHNS and CDR2 SASEGT come from the germline V gene. The CDR3 length is 13 residues. Trimming cost V 6 bases and J 9 bases, with 14 bases left between them. The CDR3 is CASSDGQNRELFF. In DNA form, the CDR3 reads TGTGCCAGCAGCGATGGCCAGAACCGGGAGCTGTTTTTT.

This clone has more than one count but fewer than ten. The chain carries TRBV5-1 and TRBJ1-1; unclear D gene. Trimming removed 4 bases from V and 6 bases from J, with 7 bases in between. Germline V gives CDR1 SGHRS, CDR2 YFSETQ. The CDR3 totals 11 residues. The CDR3, as DNA: TGCGCCAGCAGCGCCGGGGCTGAAGCTTTCTTT. This sequence encodes CASSAGAEAFF.

The table lists this clone with a few counts. V and J are TRBV29-1 and TRBJ2-2, with 8 bases that match TRBD2. The length of the CDR3 is 12 residues. J gave up 6 bases and V 6 bases, and 3 bases lay outside the gene matches. Germline-derived CDR1 and CDR2 are SQVTM and ANQGSEA. The CDR3 nucleotides are TGCAGCGTCCCACTAGCGGCCGGGGAGCTGTTTTTT. Translation gives CSVPLAAGELFF.